This TCR beta chain was captured by sequencing in a study of OX40 agonist ivuxolimab in advanced cancers. Whole-study context: Patients assigned to dose escalation were diagnosed with hepatocellular carcinoma, melanoma, renal cell or head and neck cancer. General observations from the study: At doses 0.1 to 3.0 mg/kg, CD4+ and CD8+ clones expanded.

Turning to this clone: The antigen remains unidentified.

The protocol was immunoSEQ multiplex PCR, while the TCRdb copy is restricted to in-frame clones and leaves out a portion. The sample lists approximately 26,000 clones, around three quarters occurring once. Germline CDR1 reads LNHDA; CDR2 reads SQIVND (reference sequence). The trim removed 1 base at V and 3 bases at J, leaving 8 bases unmatched. The CDR3 spans 17 residues. The rearrangement links TRBV19 to TRBJ2-2; 7 bases fit TRBD1. The source of this sequence is an adult with an advanced solid tumor such as melanoma, head and neck, liver or kidney cancer. The sample in question was CD4+ or CD8+ T cells sorted from blood, obtained in a trial of the OX40 agonist ivuxolimab. The CDR3 region has the DNA TGTGCCAGTAGTATAGGCCTAACAGGGGTTTACACCGGGGAGCTGTTTTTT. It yields the protein CASSIGLTGVYTGELFF.